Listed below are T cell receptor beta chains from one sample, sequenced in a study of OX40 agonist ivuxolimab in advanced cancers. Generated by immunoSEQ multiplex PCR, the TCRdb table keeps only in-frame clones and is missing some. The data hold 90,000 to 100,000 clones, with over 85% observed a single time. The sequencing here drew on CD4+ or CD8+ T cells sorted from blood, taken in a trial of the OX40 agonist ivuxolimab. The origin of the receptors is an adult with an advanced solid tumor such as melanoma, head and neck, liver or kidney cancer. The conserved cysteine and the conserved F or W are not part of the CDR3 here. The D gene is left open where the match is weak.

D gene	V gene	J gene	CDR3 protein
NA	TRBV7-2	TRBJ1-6	ASSLEPGMRSPLH
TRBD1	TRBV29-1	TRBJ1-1	SVESPGQGFEAF
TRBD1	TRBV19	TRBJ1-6	ASTRQGGNSPLH
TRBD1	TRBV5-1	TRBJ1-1	ASSLEGQGLNTEAF
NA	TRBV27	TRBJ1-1	ASKDAGPLNTEAF
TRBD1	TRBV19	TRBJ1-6	ASHEQGANSPLH
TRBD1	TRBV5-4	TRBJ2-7	ASSRQGVGEQY
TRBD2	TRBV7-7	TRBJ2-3	ASSPRLAGGSDTQY
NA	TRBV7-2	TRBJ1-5	ASSLDPGQGPQH
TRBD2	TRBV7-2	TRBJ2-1	ASSVGLAREQF
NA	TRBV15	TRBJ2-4	ATSREGLVKNIQY
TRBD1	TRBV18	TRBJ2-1	ASSPGQGSYNEQF
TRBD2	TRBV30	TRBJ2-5	AWTPGGRETQY
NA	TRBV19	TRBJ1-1	ASSSRLNTEAF
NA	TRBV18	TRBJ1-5	ASSSGDQPQH
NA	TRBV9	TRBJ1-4	ASSISPGTANEKLF
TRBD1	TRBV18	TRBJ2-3	ASSLPGTEGTQY
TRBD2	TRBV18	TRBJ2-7	ASSPRTSGGGEQY
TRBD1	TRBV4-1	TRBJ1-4	ASSRGQGETGEKLF
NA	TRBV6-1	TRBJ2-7	ASTSFTPYEQY
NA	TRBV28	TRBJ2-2	ASSLGGHTGELF
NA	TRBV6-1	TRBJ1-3	ASRGGDAGNTIY
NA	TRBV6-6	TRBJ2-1	ASSYPNEDEQF
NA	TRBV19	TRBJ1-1	ASRGWTEAF
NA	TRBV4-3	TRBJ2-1	ASSQNPSANYNEQF
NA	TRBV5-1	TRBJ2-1	ASSSLNEQF
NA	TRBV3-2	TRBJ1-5	ENQPQH
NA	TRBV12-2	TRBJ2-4	ASRLAVAGENIQY
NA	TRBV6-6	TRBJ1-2	ALRRASNYGYT
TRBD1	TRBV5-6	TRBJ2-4	ASSRTGIGIQY
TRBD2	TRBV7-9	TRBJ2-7	ASSPGGGGQDEQY
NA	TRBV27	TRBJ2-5	ASSTPTGPSRGETQY
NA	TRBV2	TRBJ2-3	ASRILTDTQY
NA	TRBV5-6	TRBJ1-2	ASSLAANYGYT
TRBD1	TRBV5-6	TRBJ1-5	ASSLGTGMSNQPQH
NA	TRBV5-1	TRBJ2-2	ASSLEGAGELF
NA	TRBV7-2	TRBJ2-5	ASSLSRSLQETQY
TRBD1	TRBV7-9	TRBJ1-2	ASSLGQVFYGYT
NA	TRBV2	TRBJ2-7	ASSEDRAKYEQY
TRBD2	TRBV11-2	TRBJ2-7	ASSSGGKPPYEQY
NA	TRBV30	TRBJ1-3	AWGPGTRNTIY
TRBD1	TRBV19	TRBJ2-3	ASIPRGKTDTQY
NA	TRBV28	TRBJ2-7	ASRVSQGEQY
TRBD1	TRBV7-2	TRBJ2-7	ASSTGLTGTGFSYEQY
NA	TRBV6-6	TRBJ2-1	ASRTGAHNEQF
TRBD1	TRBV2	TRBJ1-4	ASRRTGGAGANEKLF
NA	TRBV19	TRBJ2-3	ASSDWGTQY
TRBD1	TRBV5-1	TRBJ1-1	ASSLGGTGGTEAF